A selection of T cell receptor beta chains follows, all from one sample in a study of T cell responses to AZD1222 COVID-19 vaccine. Produced via immunoSEQ multiplex PCR; TCRdb's table is partial and in-frame only. The repertoire holds roughly 93,000 clones, roughly nine tenths seen once, with 5.3% in the top ten. The specimen comprised peripheral blood, sampled 28 days after the second AZD1222 dose. The receptor source for this set is an adult who received the AZD1222 COVID-19 vaccine. Both conserved end residues are part of each CDR3. The D gene is left open where the match is weak. Clone size is shown for a subset of rows, as once, few, many or a class of expanded clone.

clone_size | d_call | j_call | v_call | cdr3_nt | cdr3_aa
. | TRBD2 | TRBJ2-1 | TRBV27 | TGTGCCAGCAGTCCGGGGACTAGCGGGGGGAATGAGCAGTTCTTC | CASSPGTSGGNEQFF
. | . | TRBJ2-7 | TRBV4-2 | TGTGCCAGCAGCCAAGATTTTGGTTCCTACGAGCAGTACTTC | CASSQDFGSYEQYF
. | TRBD2 | TRBJ2-5 | TRBV7-3 | TGTGCCAGCAGCTTAAACGGGGGGGCCGTTGAGACCCAGTACTTC | CASSLNGGAVETQYF
. | . | TRBJ2-5 | TRBV7-8 | TGTGCCAGCAGCTCCCGGTCAGGGGTAGAGACCCAGTACTTC | CASSSRSGVETQYF
. | . | TRBJ2-1 | TRBV9 | TGTGCCAGCAGCTCCACTAGTTACTCCTACAATGAGCAGTTCTTC | CASSSTSYSYNEQFF
. | . | TRBJ1-1 | TRBV5-1 | TGCGCCAGCAGCCCCTGGACGGGGAACACTGAAGCTTTCTTT | CASSPWTGNTEAFF
. | TRBD1 | TRBJ2-7 | TRBV7-2 | TGTGCCAGCAGCTTAGTGACAGGGAACGAGCAGTACTTC | CASSLVTGNEQYF
. | TRBD2 | TRBJ2-3 | TRBV4-1 | TGCGCCAGCAGCCAAGGATCAGCGGGGGGCTTCACAGATACGCAGTATTTT | CASSQGSAGGFTDTQYF
. | . | TRBJ1-3 | TRBV30 | TGTGCCTGGAATTGGCCGATTTATCCAGGATCTGGAAACACCATATATTTT | CAWNWPIYPGSGNTIYF
. | . | TRBJ2-2 | TRBV12-3/TRBV12-4 | TGTGCCAGCAATTCGAACTCCGGGGAGCTGTTTTTT | CASNSNSGELFF
once | . | TRBJ2-2 | TRBV30 | TGTGCCTGGAGTGTAGGCGGCACCGGGGAGCTGTTTTTT | CAWSVGGTGELFF
. | . | TRBJ2-5 | TRBV5-4 | TGTGCCAGCAGCTTGGTTCTTAAGAGCCTAGAGACCCAGTACTTC | CASSLVLKSLETQYF
. | TRBD1 | TRBJ1-2 | TRBV6-5 | TGTGCCAGCAGTTTAGAAGTGACAGGGAACTATGGCTACACCTTC | CASSLEVTGNYGYTF
. | . | TRBJ1-3 | TRBV18 | TGTGCCAGCTCATCTACAGGCCTCTCTGGAAACACCATATATTTT | CASSSTGLSGNTIYF
. | . | TRBJ1-1 | TRBV24-1 | TGTGCCACCAGTGAGCAGGGAAACACTGAAGCTTTCTTT | CATSEQGNTEAFF
. | TRBD2 | TRBJ2-5 | TRBV7-2 | TGTGCCAGCAGCTTACTCCTTAGCGGGGCGGGGCGAGAGACCCAGTACTTC | CASSLLLSGAGRETQYF
. | . | TRBJ1-6 | TRBV15 | TGTGCCACCAGCAGACAGGGGCCTACGAATAATTCACCCCTCCACTTT | CATSRQGPTNNSPLHF
. | . | TRBJ1-6 | TRBV6-1 | TGTGCCAGCAGTGAAGAGGGTGGGTACTCACCCCTCCACTTT | CASSEEGGYSPLHF
. | . | TRBJ2-1 | TRBV10-2 | TGCGCCAGCAGGGCAAACACATCTTATGAGCAGTTCTTC | CASRANTSYEQFF